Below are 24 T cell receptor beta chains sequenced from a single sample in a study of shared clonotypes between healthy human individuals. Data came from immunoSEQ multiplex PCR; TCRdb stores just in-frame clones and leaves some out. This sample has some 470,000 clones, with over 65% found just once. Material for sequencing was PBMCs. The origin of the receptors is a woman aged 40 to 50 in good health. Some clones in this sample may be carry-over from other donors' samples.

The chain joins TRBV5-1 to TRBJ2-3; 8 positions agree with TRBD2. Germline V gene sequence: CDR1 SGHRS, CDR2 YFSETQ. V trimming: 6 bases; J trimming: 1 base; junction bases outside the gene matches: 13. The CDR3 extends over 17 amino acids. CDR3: CASTLSNGRVGTDTQYF. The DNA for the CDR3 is TGCGCCAGCACCCTGTCTAACGGGAGGGTTGGCACAGATACGCAGTATTTT.

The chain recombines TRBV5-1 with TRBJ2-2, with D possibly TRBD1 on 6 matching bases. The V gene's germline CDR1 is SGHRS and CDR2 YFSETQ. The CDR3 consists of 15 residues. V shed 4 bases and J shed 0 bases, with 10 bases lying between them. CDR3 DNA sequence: TGCGCCAGCAGCGCGGACAGCCCGAACACCGGGGAGCTGTTTTTT. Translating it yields CASSADSPNTGELFF.

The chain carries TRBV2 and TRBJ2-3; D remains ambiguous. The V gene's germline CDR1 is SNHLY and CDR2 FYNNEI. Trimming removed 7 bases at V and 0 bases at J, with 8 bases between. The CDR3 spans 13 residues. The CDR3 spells CASNGFSTDTQYF. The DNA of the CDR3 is TGTGCCAGCAATGGGTTTAGCACAGATACGCAGTATTTT. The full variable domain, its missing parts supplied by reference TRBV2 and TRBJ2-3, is EPEVTQTPSHQVTQMGQEVILRCVPISNHLYFYWYRQILGQKVEFLVSFYNNEISEKSEIFDDQFSVERPDGSNFTLKIRSTKLEDSAMYFCASNGFSTDTQYFGPGTRLTVL.

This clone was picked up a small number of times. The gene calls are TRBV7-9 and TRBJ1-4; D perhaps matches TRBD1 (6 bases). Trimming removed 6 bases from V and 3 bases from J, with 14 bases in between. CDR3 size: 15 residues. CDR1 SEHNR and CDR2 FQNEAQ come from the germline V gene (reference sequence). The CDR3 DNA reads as TGTGCCAGCAGGCCACAGGGCGGAGCTAATGAAAAACTGTTTTTT. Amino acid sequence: CASRPQGGANEKLFF.

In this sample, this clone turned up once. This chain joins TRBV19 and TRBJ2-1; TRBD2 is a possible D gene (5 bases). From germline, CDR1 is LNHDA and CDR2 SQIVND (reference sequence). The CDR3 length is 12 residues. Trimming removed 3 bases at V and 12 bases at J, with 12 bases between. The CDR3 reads CASSIWERAQFF. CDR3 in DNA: TGTGCCAGTAGTATTTGGGAGAGGGCGCAGTTCTTC.

The CDR3 protein is CASSNREGYTF. In DNA form, the CDR3 reads TGTGCCAGCAGCAACAGGGAAGGCTACACCTTC. The chain combines TRBV7-2 with TRBJ1-2; D is perhaps TRBD1 (6 bases). CDR1 and CDR2 from the germline V gene are SGHTA and FQGNSA. Trimming shortened V by 5 bases and J by 8 bases, and 9 bases separated the two germline ends. There are 11 residues in the CDR3.

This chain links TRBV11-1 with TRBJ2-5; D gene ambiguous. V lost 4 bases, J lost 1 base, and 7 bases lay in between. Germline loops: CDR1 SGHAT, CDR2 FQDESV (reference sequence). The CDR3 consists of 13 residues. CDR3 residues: CASSSGSQETQYF. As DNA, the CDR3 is TGTGCCAGCAGCTCAGGAAGCCAAGAGACCCAGTACTTC.

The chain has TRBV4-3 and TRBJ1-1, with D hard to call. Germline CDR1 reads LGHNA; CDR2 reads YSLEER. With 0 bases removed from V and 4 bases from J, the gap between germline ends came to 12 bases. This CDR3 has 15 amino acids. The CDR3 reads CASSQDLTWGTEAFF. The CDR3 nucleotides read TGCGCCAGCAGCCAAGACCTCACTTGGGGCACTGAAGCTTTCTTT.

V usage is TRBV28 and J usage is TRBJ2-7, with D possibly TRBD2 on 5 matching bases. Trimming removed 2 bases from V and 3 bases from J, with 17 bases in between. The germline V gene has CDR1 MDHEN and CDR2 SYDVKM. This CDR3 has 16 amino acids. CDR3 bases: TGTGCCAGCAGTTTAAGACGAGCGAGCGGACGCTACGAGCAGTACTTC. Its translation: CASSLRRASGRYEQYF.

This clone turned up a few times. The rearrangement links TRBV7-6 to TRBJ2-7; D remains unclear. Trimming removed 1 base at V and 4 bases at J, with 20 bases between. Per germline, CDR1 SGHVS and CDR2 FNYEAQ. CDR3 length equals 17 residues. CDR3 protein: CASSLDSGPASLYEQYF. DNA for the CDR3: TGTGCCAGCAGCTTAGATTCCGGGCCCGCCAGCCTTTACGAGCAGTACTTC.

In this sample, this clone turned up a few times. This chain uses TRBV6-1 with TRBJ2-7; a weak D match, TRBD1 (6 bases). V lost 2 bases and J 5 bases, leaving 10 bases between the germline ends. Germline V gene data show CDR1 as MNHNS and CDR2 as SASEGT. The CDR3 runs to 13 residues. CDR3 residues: CASSELPGDEQYF. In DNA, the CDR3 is TGTGCCAGCAGTGAATTACCAGGGGACGAGCAGTACTTC.

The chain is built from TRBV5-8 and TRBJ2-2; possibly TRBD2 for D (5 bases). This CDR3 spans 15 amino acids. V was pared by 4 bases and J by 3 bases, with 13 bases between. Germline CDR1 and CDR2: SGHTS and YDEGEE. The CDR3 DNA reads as TGTGCCAGCAGCCCTCTAGCTAGGGACACCGGGGAGCTGTTTTTT. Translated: CASSPLARDTGELFF. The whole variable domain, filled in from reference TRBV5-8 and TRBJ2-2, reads EAGVTQSPTHLIKTRGQQATLRCSPISGHTSVYWYQQALGLGLQFLLWYDEGEERNRGNFPPRFSGRQFPNYSSELNVNALELEDSALYLCASSPLARDTGELFFGEGSRLTVL.

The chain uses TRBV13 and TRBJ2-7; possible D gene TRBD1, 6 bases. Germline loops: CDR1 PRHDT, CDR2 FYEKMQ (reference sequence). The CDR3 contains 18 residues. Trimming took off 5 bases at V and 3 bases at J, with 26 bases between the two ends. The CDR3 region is CASSLSHLTGPPIYEQYF. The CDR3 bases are TGTGCCAGCAGCCTATCTCATCTCACAGGGCCCCCCATCTACGAGCAGTACTTC.

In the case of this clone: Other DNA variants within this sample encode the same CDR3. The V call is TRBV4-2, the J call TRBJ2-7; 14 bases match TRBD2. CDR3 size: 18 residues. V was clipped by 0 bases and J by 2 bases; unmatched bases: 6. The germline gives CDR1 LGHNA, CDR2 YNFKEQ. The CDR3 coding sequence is TGTGCCAGCAGCCAAGACGGGACTAGCGGGAGTATAGCCTACGAGCAGTACTTC. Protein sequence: CASSQDGTSGSIAYEQYF.

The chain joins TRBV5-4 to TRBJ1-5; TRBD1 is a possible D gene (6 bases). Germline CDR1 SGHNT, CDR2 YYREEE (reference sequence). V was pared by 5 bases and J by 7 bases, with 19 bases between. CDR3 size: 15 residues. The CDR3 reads CASSSGGRGGQPQHF. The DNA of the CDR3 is TGTGCCAGCAGTTCCGGGGGCCGGGGGGGACAGCCCCAGCATTTT.

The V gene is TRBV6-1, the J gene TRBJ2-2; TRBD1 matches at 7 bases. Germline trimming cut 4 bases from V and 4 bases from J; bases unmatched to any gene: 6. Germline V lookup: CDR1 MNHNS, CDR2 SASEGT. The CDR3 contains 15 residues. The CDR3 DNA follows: TGTGCCAGCAGTGCCGGGACAGATTCCACCGGGGAGCTGTTTTTT. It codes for CASSAGTDSTGELFF.

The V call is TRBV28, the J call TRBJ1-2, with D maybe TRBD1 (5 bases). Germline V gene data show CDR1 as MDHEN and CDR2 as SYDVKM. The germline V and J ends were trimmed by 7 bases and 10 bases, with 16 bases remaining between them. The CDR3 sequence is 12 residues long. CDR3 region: CASNSGPRDYTF. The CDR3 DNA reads TGTGCCAGCAACTCGGGGCCGCGAGACTACACCTTC.

As DNA, the CDR3 is TGTGCCAGCAGCTTTAGCGGGAGGGCCCGGGTCCAGAACATTCAGTACTTC. Its protein product is CASSFSGRARVQNIQYF. The J gene is TRBJ2-4, the V gene TRBV7-9; 11 nucleotides align to TRBD2. Germline values: CDR1 SEHNR, CDR2 FQNEAQ (reference sequence). Trimming at V came to 3 bases and at J to 7 bases, leaving 11 bases not matched to a gene. The CDR3 is made up of 17 amino acids. Full variable domain (outside the CDR3, taken from reference TRBV7-9 and TRBJ2-4): DTGVSQNPRHKITKRGQNVTFRCDPISEHNRLYWYRQTLGQGPEFLTYFQNEAQLEKSRLLSDRFSAERPKGSFSTLEIQRTEQGDSAMYLCASSFSGRARVQNIQYFGAGTRLSVL.

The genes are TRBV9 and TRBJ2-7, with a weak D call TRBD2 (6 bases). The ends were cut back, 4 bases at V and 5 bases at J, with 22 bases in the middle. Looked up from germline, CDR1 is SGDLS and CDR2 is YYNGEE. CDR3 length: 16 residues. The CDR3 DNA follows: TGTGCCAGCAGCCCCCGTCCGGGAGTTGAGAAGGACGAGCAGTACTTC. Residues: CASSPRPGVEKDEQYF.

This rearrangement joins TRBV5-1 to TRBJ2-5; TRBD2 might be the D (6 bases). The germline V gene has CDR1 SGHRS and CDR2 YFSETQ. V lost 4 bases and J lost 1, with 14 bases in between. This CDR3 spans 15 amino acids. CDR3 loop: CASSRNLALQETQYF. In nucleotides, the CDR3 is TGCGCCAGCAGCAGAAACCTAGCGCTCCAAGAGACCCAGTACTTC. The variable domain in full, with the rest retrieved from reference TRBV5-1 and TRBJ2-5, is KAGVTQTPRYLIKTRGQQVTLSCSPISGHRSVSWYQQTPGQGLQFLFEYFSETQRNKGNFPGRFSGRQFSNSRSEMNVSTLELGDSALYLCASSRNLALQETQYFGPGTRLLVL.

The CDR3 reads CSVDVQGAFVGVNVVEQFF. In DNA, the CDR3 is TGCAGCGTTGACGTACAGGGGGCCTTCGTTGGGGTAAATGTGGTCGAGCAGTTCTTC. The rearrangement joins TRBV29-1 to TRBJ2-1, with 9 bases identical to TRBD1. This CDR3 has 19 residues. Per germline, CDR1 SQVTM and CDR2 ANQGSEA. V gave up 3 bases and J gave up 10 bases; unmatched junction bases: 25.

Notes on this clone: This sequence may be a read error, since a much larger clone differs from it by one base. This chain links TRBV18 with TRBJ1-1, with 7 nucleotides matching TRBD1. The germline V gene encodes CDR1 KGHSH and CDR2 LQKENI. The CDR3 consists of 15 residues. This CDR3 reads CASSPRQGGNTEALF. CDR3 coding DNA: TGTGCCAGCTCACCACGACAGGGAGGGAACACTGAAGCTCTCTTT.

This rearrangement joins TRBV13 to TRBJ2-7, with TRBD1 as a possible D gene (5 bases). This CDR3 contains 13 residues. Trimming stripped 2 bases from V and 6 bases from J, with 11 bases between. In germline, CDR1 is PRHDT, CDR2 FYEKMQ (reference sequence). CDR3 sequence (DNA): TGTGCCAGCAGCTTATGGGGCGTTGGCGAGCAGTACTTC. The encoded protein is CASSLWGVGEQYF.

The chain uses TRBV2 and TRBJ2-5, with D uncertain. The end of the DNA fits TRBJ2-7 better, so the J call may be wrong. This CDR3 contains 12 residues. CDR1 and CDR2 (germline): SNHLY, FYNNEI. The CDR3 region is CASSPRSYEQYF. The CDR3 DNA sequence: TGTGCCAGCAGCCCCCGATCCTACGAGCAGTACTTC.